This T cell receptor beta chain is drawn from a study of cytomegalovirus exposure and HLA in healthy donors. Per germline, CDR1 ENHRY and CDR2 SYGVKD. This CDR3 is 13 amino acids long. Deletions cut 10 bases from V and 2 bases from J, with 14 bases between. Primers included in the PCR were 60 Vbeta and 13 Jbeta primers. Profiled with immunoSEQ multiplex PCR; TCRdb holds only in-frame clones, not every one. The sample shows 200,000 to 250,000 clones, and about 1.1% sits with its ten largest clones. The chain employs TRBV10-3 and TRBJ1-2; D gene ambiguous. Sequenced sample: PBMCs. The clonotype was recovered from a girl aged 2 to 10 in good health and CMV-seropositive. The CDR3 protein is CATSIELNYGYTF. CDR3 DNA: TGTGCCACGTCAATAGAGTTGAACTATGGCTACACCTTC.